Shown below are 11 T cell receptor beta chains from a single sample sequenced in a study of long-term antiretroviral therapy in people with HIV. Run at survey level, the immunoSEQ assay was version v3.0. This table comes from immunoSEQ multiplex PCR, and its TCRdb copy is limited to in-frame clones, with some not included. The sample lists nearly 20,000 clones; 75% to 85% were seen once. The material sequenced was unsorted PBMCs, taken 0.2 years after starting antiretroviral therapy. The receptors were sampled from a woman between 40 and 50 years old with HIV.

The chain joins TRBV7-2 to TRBJ2-3, with D unclear. Germline V lookup: CDR1 SGHTA, CDR2 FQGNSA. V was cut by 6 bases and J by 3 bases, with 4 bases left in between. This CDR3 contains 11 residues. DNA of the CDR3: TGTGCCAGCAGTAGGACAGATACGCAGTATTTT. Translation gives CASSRTDTQYF.

This clone has a handful of counts. This chain uses TRBV15 with TRBJ2-7; perhaps TRBD2 as D (6 bases). The V end lost 0 bases, the J end lost 5 bases, and 14 bases lay between the germline ends. The germline CDR1 and CDR2 sequences are LNHNV and YYDKDF (reference sequence). This CDR3 comprises 15 residues. The chain's CDR3 is CATSRDWGDPHEQYF. The CDR3 DNA follows: TGTGCCACCAGCAGAGATTGGGGGGATCCCCACGAGCAGTACTTC. The variable domain in full, with the rest retrieved from reference TRBV15 and TRBJ2-7, is DAMVIQNPRYQVTQFGKPVTLSCSQTLNHNVMYWYQQKSSQAPKLLFHYYDKDFNNEADTPDNFQSRRPNTSFCFLDIRSPGLGDTAMYLCATSRDWGDPHEQYFGPGTRLTVT.

In its sample, this clone was seen a few times. The CDR3 reads CASSFHENTGELFF. DNA of the CDR3: TGTGCCAGCAGCTTTCACGAGAACACCGGGGAGCTGTTTTTT. The V and J genes are TRBV5-4 and TRBJ2-2, with unresolved D. Per the germline V gene, CDR1 is SGHNT and CDR2 is YYREEE (reference sequence). This CDR3 spans 14 amino acids. V was clipped by 2 bases and J by 1 base, with 6 bases between them.

The rearrangement links TRBV7-9 to TRBJ2-1; D is possibly TRBD1 or TRBD2 (5 bases each). Germline CDR1 SEHNR, CDR2 FQNEAQ (reference sequence). The length of the CDR3 is 13 residues. Between the trimmed V and J ends, which lost 5 bases and 6 bases, there was a span of 11 bases. CDR3 nucleotides: TGTGCCAGCAGCATCCGGGACCTCAATGAGCAGTTCTTC. It codes for CASSIRDLNEQFF. The variable domain in full, completed from reference TRBV7-9 and TRBJ2-1, reads DTGVSQNPRHKITKRGQNVTFRCDPISEHNRLYWYRQTLGQGPEFLTYFQNEAQLEKSRLLSDRFSAERPKGSFSTLEIQRTEQGDSAMYLCASSIRDLNEQFFGPGTRLTVL.

The chain has TRBV12-5 and TRBJ2-1, with 13 nucleotides matching TRBD2. Germline V gene data show CDR1 as LGHNT and CDR2 as FRNRAP. The CDR3 runs to 16 residues. V lost 3 bases to trimming and J lost 8 bases; unmatched junction nucleotides: 7. The CDR3 reads CASGFGTSGRAHEQFF. CDR3 nucleotides: TGTGCTAGTGGTTTCGGTACTAGCGGGAGGGCCCATGAGCAGTTCTTC.

The CDR3 region is CASSFSLAGTETQYF. CDR3 DNA sequence: TGTGCCAGCAGTTTCTCTCTAGCGGGGACAGAGACCCAGTACTTC. V and J are TRBV27 and TRBJ2-5, with 9 nucleotides matching TRBD2. In germline, CDR1 is MNHEY, CDR2 SMNVEV (reference sequence). Germline trimming cut 3 bases from V and 4 bases from J; bases unmatched to any gene: 6. There are 15 residues in the CDR3.

V is TRBV7-2 and J is TRBJ1-2; TRBD1 might be the D (5 bases). In germline, CDR1 is SGHTA, CDR2 FQGNSA. This CDR3 region has 14 residues. V lost 4 bases and J 1 base, leaving 10 bases between the germline ends. CDR3 DNA: TGTGCCAGCAGCTCGTACAGGATTAACTATGGCTACACCTTC. Protein product: CASSSYRINYGYTF.

The V call is TRBV19, the J call TRBJ2-2, with D possibly being TRBD2 (5 bases). V lost 9 bases and J 7 bases, leaving 27 bases between the germline ends. Germline values: CDR1 LNHDA, CDR2 SQIVND (reference sequence). CDR3 length: 17 amino acids. The CDR3 DNA follows: TGTGCCAGCAAACTCACCTTGGGGAGAGGAAGTGGCGGGGAGCTGTTTTTT. It translates to CASKLTLGRGSGGELFF.

The chain couples TRBV30 to TRBJ2-1; 12 bases align to TRBD2. CDR3 length equals 13 residues. V trimming: 5 bases; J trimming: 4 bases; junction bases outside the gene matches: 0. Germline assignment: CDR1 GTSNPN and CDR2 SVGIG (reference sequence). The chain's CDR3 is CAWGTSGYNEQFF. CDR3 sequence (DNA): TGTGCCTGGGGGACTAGCGGGTACAATGAGCAGTTCTTC.

This rearrangement joins TRBV18 to TRBJ1-4, with no clear D. Germline loops: CDR1 KGHSH, CDR2 LQKENI. The V end was cut by 3 bases, the J end by 0 bases, with 8 bases between. The CDR3 sequence is 15 residues long. CDR3 residues: CASSPTFATNEKLFF. CDR3 in DNA: TGTGCCAGCTCACCCACTTTTGCAACTAATGAAAAACTGTTTTTT. The full variable domain, in which reference TRBV18 and TRBJ1-4 provide the parts outside the CDR3, is NAGVMQNPRHLVRRRGQEARLRCSPMKGHSHVYWYRQLPEEGLKFMVYLQKENIIDESGMPKERFSAEFPKEGPSILRIQQVVRGDSAAYFCASSPTFATNEKLFFGSGTQLSVL.

This rearrangement joins TRBV6-6 to TRBJ1-5; no clear D gene. CDR3 size: 12 residues. Germline V gene sequence: CDR1 MNHNY, CDR2 SVGAGI (reference sequence). V lost 7 bases to trimming and J lost 3 bases, with 7 bases between them. The DNA of the CDR3 is TGTGCCAGCACCTCCTTCAATCAGCCCCAGCATTTT. Its translation is CASTSFNQPQHF.